Each of the 30 T cell receptor beta chains below was sequenced from the same sample in a study of regulatory T cells in long-lasting Graves disease (dated by TCRdb to about 2021). The library was produced with multiplex PCR. Instrument used: Illumina HiSeq 4000. iRepertoire HTBI primers and Arm-PCR amplification of CDR3 regions were used to construct TCR beta libraries. The raw public reads went through TCRdb reprocessing: fastp at Q25, MiXCR clone calling, in-frame beta chains kept. All rows with the same CDR3 protein become a single entry with the most common DNA and genes. The sample table holds 600,000 to 800,000 distinct CDR3 sequences, of which around 30% were seen once. The top ten constitute 40% to 55% of the sample. The time point label on this specimen signifies: persistent/refractory GD, antithyroid drugs over 5 years with positive TRAb. For both TCR sequencing and RNA sequencing, RNA was extracted from PBMCs in TRIzol.

The sequencing here drew on peripheral blood mononuclear cells (PBMCs), taken when the disease was refractory, from a patient treated with antithyroid drugs. The origin of the receptors is a female donor with Graves disease.

This clonotype was detected many times. The chain couples TRBV10-3 to TRBJ2-5; a weak D match, TRBD1 (5 bases). The CDR3 contains 15 residues. Germline loops: CDR1 ENHRY, CDR2 SYGVKD. Deletions cut 0 bases from V and 5 bases from J, with 13 bases between. CDR3 nucleotide sequence: TGTGCCATCAGTGAGTCAACCAAAAACAGGGAGACCCAGTACTTC. Translating gives CAISESTKNRETQYF.

In this sample, this clonotype turned up a few times. An end of the junction differs from the germline gene, which may be a read error. The rearrangement links TRBV27 to TRBJ2-7; 9 bases agree with TRBD2. The CDR3 sequence is 12 residues long. Germline CDR1 and CDR2: MNHEY and SMNVEV (reference sequence). The CDR3 coding sequence is TGTGCCACCAGTAGCGGGAGTTACGAGCAGTACTTC. Residues: CATSSGSYEQYF.

This clonotype was seen more than once but under ten times. This rearrangement joins TRBV6-1 to TRBJ2-7; D is possibly TRBD1 (6 bases). The CDR3 runs 13 residues. Germline V gene data show CDR1 as MNHNS and CDR2 as SASEGT. Trimming pared 6 bases from V and 2 bases from J, leaving 11 bases between. In nucleotides, the CDR3 is TGTGCCAGCAGAACACAGGGACCCTACGAGCAGTACTTC. Translated, it gives CASRTQGPYEQYF.

The chain is built from TRBV7-2 and TRBJ2-5, with D maybe TRBD2 (6 bases). Germline assignment: CDR1 SGHTA and CDR2 FQGNSA. The CDR3 has 15 amino acids. Trimming removed 1 base from V and 5 bases from J, with 14 bases in between. CDR3 sequence reads: CASSLDGSVVETQYF. The CDR3 coding sequence is TGTGCCAGCAGCTTAGACGGGAGTGTGGTCGAGACCCAGTACTTC.

This clonotype was seen more than once but under ten times. The chain carries TRBV25-1 and TRBJ1-1; D gene uncertain. Trimming removed 6 bases from V and 6 bases from J, with 8 bases in between. The CDR3 has 11 amino acids. CDR1 MGHDK and CDR2 SYGVNS come from the germline V gene. CDR3 coding DNA: TGTGCCAGCAGGGGTCCACCTGAAGCTTTCTTT. Its protein is CASRGPPEAFF.

The chain employs TRBV6-5 and TRBJ2-7, with D maybe TRBD1 (6 bases). V gave up 0 bases and J gave up 2 bases, with 23 bases separating them. CDR3 length: 19 residues. Germline V gives CDR1 MNHEY, CDR2 SVGAGI. Here the CDR3 reads CASSYSLTPGGHRPYEQYF. In DNA form, the CDR3 reads TGTGCCAGCAGTTACTCACTCACGCCTGGGGGACACCGACCCTACGAGCAGTACTTC.

This clonotype was recorded at least ten times. The V call is TRBV6-5, the J call TRBJ1-6; possibly TRBD1 for D (5 bases). The ends were cut back, 2 bases at V and 9 bases at J, with 11 bases in the middle. The CDR3 is 14 residues long. CDR1 is MNHEY, CDR2 SVGAGI, per germline. Written as DNA, the CDR3 is TGTGCCAGCAGTTACCGAGGGGATAGTTCACCCCTCCACTTT. Its translation: CASSYRGDSSPLHF.

This clonotype was counted a few times. The rearrangement links TRBV6-1 to TRBJ2-7; 10 nucleotides agree with TRBD2. Losses at the gene ends were 6 bases for V and 0 bases for J; bases not matched to a gene: 8. Germline CDR1 is MNHNS and CDR2 is SASEGT. CDR3 length: 16 amino acids. CDR3 DNA sequence: TGTGCCAGCAGCCCTAGGCTAGCGGGGGCCTCCTACGAGCAGTACTTC. Encoded protein: CASSPRLAGASYEQYF.

This clonotype was counted only a few times. V usage is TRBV12-3 or TRBV12-4 and J usage is TRBJ1-3, with D unclear. The V end lost 1 base, the J end lost 0 bases, and 7 bases lay between the germline ends. The CDR3 covers 15 residues. CDR3 coding DNA: TGTGCCAGCAGTTTAGTCGCATTCTCTGGAAACACCATATATTTT. It translates to CASSLVAFSGNTIYF.

This clonotype was counted between two and nine times. The rearrangement uses TRBV6-2 or TRBV6-3 and TRBJ2-2; 9 bases agree with TRBD2. The CDR3 has 16 residues. Germline V gives CDR1 MNHEY, CDR2 SVGEGT. The V gene end was trimmed by 6 bases and the J gene end by 5 bases; junction bases not matched to a gene: 10. In nucleotides, the CDR3 is TGTGCCAGCAGCTTGGGAGCGGGAGGAGGGACCGGGGAGCTGTTTTTT. Translation gives CASSLGAGGGTGELFF.

Only a few counts were recorded for this clonotype. V usage is TRBV6-1 and J usage is TRBJ1-2, with a tentative D call TRBD1 (6 bases). The CDR3 extends over 13 amino acids. Germline assignment: CDR1 MNHNS and CDR2 SASEGT. Trimming removed 7 bases from V and 6 bases from J, with 15 bases in between. CDR3 sequence (DNA): TGTGCCAGCACCGCACAGGGTCGGCATGGCTACACCTTC. This translates into CASTAQGRHGYTF.

This clonotype was counted many times. The chain joins TRBV30 to TRBJ1-1; possibly TRBD1 for D (5 bases). Germline V gives CDR1 GTSNPN, CDR2 SVGIG (reference sequence). Trimming removed 4 bases at V and 4 bases at J, with 16 bases between. CDR3 size: 14 residues. This CDR3 reads CAWKAGIGTTEAFF. The DNA of the CDR3 is TGTGCCTGGAAGGCAGGGATCGGGACCACTGAAGCTTTCTTT. Filled out from reference TRBV30 and TRBJ1-1, the complete variable domain reads SQTIHQWPATLVQPVGSPLSLECTVEGTSNPNLYWYRQAAGRGLQLLFYSVGIGQISSEVPQNLSASRPQDRQFILSSKKLLLSDSGFYLCAWKAGIGTTEAFFGQGTRLTVV.

The J gene is TRBJ1-6, the V gene TRBV10-1, with TRBD1 matching 7 bases. CDR3 length: 14 residues. CDR1 WNHNN and CDR2 SYGVQD come from the germline V gene (reference sequence). V trimming: 6 bases; J trimming: 7 bases; junction bases outside the gene matches: 6. For the CDR3, the DNA is TGCGCCAGCAGGCTTGACAGGGCGAATTCACCCCTCCACTTT. This translates into CASRLDRANSPLHF.

The chain is built from TRBV20-1 and TRBJ2-7; 8 positions agree with TRBD2. Losses at the gene ends were 6 bases for V and 4 bases for J; bases not matched to a gene: 11. From germline, CDR1 is DFQATT and CDR2 SNEGSKA (reference sequence). The CDR3 consists of 14 residues. The CDR3 DNA reads as TGCAGTGCGGACCCCGGGACTAGTATTTACGAGCAGTACTTC. Residues: CSADPGTSIYEQYF.

For this clonotype: Being one base from a much bigger clone, this may be a read error. DNA of the CDR3: TGTGCCAGCAGTGAAGCGCGGACACCCCCTGGCCACTTC. It codes for CASSEARTPPGHF. This chain links TRBV2 with TRBJ2-5, with D possibly TRBD1 on 5 matching bases. This CDR3 has 13 amino acids. CDR1 and CDR2 (germline): SNHLY, FYNNEI.

This clonotype occurred a few times. The chain uses TRBV12-5 and TRBJ2-2, with TRBD2 matching 7 bases. The CDR3 spans 12 residues. Germline CDR1 is LGHNT and CDR2 is FRNRAP. V lost 5 bases to trimming and J lost 9 bases; unmatched junction nucleotides: 3. Here the CDR3 DNA reads TGTGCTAGTGGTAAGACTAGCAGGGAGCTGTTTTTT. It is translated as CASGKTSRELFF.

The chain carries TRBV5-1 and TRBJ2-2, with TRBD2 matching over 14 bases. Germline CDR1 SGHRS, CDR2 YFSETQ. With 4 bases clipped from V and 4 bases from J, the junction kept 6 bases outside the gene matches. The length of the CDR3 is 17 residues. Here the CDR3 DNA reads TGCGCCAGCAGCCTCGGACTAGCGGGAGGTCGCACCGGGGAGCTGTTTTTT. It translates to CASSLGLAGGRTGELFF.

The CDR3 here is CASSLADLASYEQYF. CDR3 DNA: TGCGCCAGCAGCTTGGCCGATCTAGCGAGCTACGAGCAGTACTTC. V gene TRBV5-1 combines with J gene TRBJ2-7; D is possibly TRBD2 (6 bases). The CDR3 runs to 15 residues. V was cut by 0 bases and J by 3 bases, with 13 bases left in between. Germline CDR1 reads SGHRS; CDR2 reads YFSETQ.

This clonotype occurred a few times. The rearrangement joins TRBV5-1 to TRBJ1-1; the D gene is possibly TRBD1 (6 bases). Trimming cost V 4 bases and J 0 bases, with 19 bases left between them. The CDR3 has 17 residues. The germline CDR1 and CDR2 sequences are SGHRS and YFSETQ. CDR3 nucleotides: TGCGCCAGCAGCCCGGAGGCACAGGGTTGGATGAACACTGAAGCTTTCTTT. Translation: CASSPEAQGWMNTEAFF.

The chain employs TRBV15 and TRBJ1-6, with 7 bases aligning to TRBD1. Per the germline V gene, CDR1 is LNHNV and CDR2 is YYDKDF (reference sequence). V lost 3 bases and J lost 9; bases outside the gene matches: 8. The CDR3 totals 15 residues. CDR3 sequence: CATSSLPPGGSPLHF. CDR3 in DNA: TGTGCCACCAGCAGCCTCCCCCCAGGGGGTTCACCCCTCCACTTT.

The chain employs TRBV19 and TRBJ2-6; 7 bases fit TRBD2. CDR1 is LNHDA and CDR2 is SQIVND in the germline V gene (reference sequence). This CDR3 comprises 18 residues. The junction had 9 bases not matched to a gene; V was cut back by 4 bases and J by 0 bases. The CDR3 nucleotides read TGTGCCAGTAGTACTCTTGGGACTATCAGCTCTGGGGCCAACGTCCTGACTTTC. This sequence encodes CASSTLGTISSGANVLTF.

To note about this clonotype: A far larger clone is only one base removed, so a read error is likely. This is likely a read error, given that the CDR3 carries no conserved phenylalanine or tryptophan at its end. The chain employs TRBV2 and TRBJ1-1; a weak D match, TRBD1 (5 bases). Per germline, CDR1 SNHLY and CDR2 FYNNEI. The CDR3 spans 13 residues. Trimming took off 6 bases at V and 3 bases at J, with 11 bases between the two ends. CDR3 nucleotide sequence: TGTGCCAGCAGCCTGGGACTGGACACTGAAGCTTTCTCT. Translation gives CASSLGLDTEAFS.

This clonotype was found a few times. The gene calls are TRBV20-1 and TRBJ1-2; TRBD1 is a possible D gene (6 bases). The CDR3 extends over 15 amino acids. The V and J ends lost 0 bases and 4 bases respectively, with 15 bases between them. From germline, CDR1 is DFQATT and CDR2 SNEGSKA (reference sequence). Here the CDR3 DNA reads TGCAGTGCTAGAGATCTGGGACAACCTACCTATGGCTACACCTTC. Translation: CSARDLGQPTYGYTF.

The gene calls are TRBV14 and TRBJ2-6; 11 bases are a match to TRBD1. The V and J ends lost 5 bases and 2 bases, in that order; junction bases with no gene match: 8. The CDR3 sequence is 18 residues long. The germline gives CDR1 SGHDN, CDR2 FVKESK. CDR3 DNA sequence: TGTGCCAGCAGCTTGCGGACAGGGGGCGCGGCTGGGGCCAACGTCCTGACTTTC. This gives the protein CASSLRTGGAAGANVLTF.

Many counts were recorded for this clonotype. V is TRBV2 and J is TRBJ1-5, with D possibly matching TRBD1 (6 bases). With 5 bases removed from V and 0 bases from J, the gap between germline ends came to 14 bases. The CDR3 is 16 amino acids. The germline CDR1 and CDR2 sequences are SNHLY and FYNNEI. The CDR3 nucleotides are TGTGCCAGCAGTACCGGGACACAGTATAGCAATCAGCCCCAGCATTTT. It encodes CASSTGTQYSNQPQHF.

This clonotype was detected only a few times. The gene calls are TRBV5-4 and TRBJ1-2, with D perhaps TRBD1 (5 bases). Between the trimmed V and J ends, which lost 2 bases and 4 bases, there was a span of 21 bases. CDR1 and CDR2 (germline): SGHNT, YYREEE (reference sequence). CDR3 length equals 17 residues. The CDR3 sequence: CASSFAPSGVQPYGYTF. The CDR3 DNA is TGTGCCAGCAGCTTTGCTCCTTCGGGGGTTCAGCCCTATGGCTACACCTTC.

Note on this clonotype: The junction departs from the called germline gene at one end, perhaps through a read error. This rearrangement joins TRBV30 to TRBJ2-2; D ambiguous. This CDR3 is built from 11 residues. Germline-derived CDR1 and CDR2 are GTSNPN and SVGIG (reference sequence). CDR3 sequence (DNA): TGTGCCTGGGGTGTACTTGGGGAGCTGTTTTTT. Its protein product is CAWGVLGELFF.

The V call is TRBV7-3, the J call TRBJ2-7; perhaps TRBD1 as D (6 bases). The CDR3 consists of 14 residues. The germline gives CDR1 SGHTA, CDR2 FQGTGA. V was shortened by 0 bases and J by 4 bases, with 10 bases between the two germline ends. The CDR3 nucleotides read TGTGCCAGCAGCTTAACTGGGGGCGATTACGAGCAGTACTTC. It specifies CASSLTGGDYEQYF.

V and J are TRBV4-1 and TRBJ2-7, with 8 bases matching TRBD1. V trimming: 3 bases; J trimming: 4 bases; junction bases outside the gene matches: 8. The CDR3 runs to 15 residues. Germline CDR1 is MGHRA and CDR2 is YSYEKL. The CDR3 region is CASSHGGQGAYEQYF. DNA of the CDR3: TGCGCCAGCAGCCATGGCGGACAGGGAGCTTACGAGCAGTACTTC.

This clonotype occurred a few times. The chain carries TRBV20-1 and TRBJ1-6; TRBD1 agrees at 10 bases. The length of the CDR3 is 15 residues. Germline lookup yields CDR1 DFQATT and CDR2 SNEGSKA (reference sequence). J was trimmed by 7 bases and V by 2 bases; bases with no gene match: 5. The CDR3, as DNA: TGCAGTGCTAGATCCGAGACAGGGGGCAATTCACCCCTCCACTTT. Translation: CSARSETGGNSPLHF.